These 18 T cell receptor beta chains share one sample of origin, sequenced in a study of cytomegalovirus exposure and HLA in healthy donors. Use of 60 Vbeta and 13 Jbeta primers characterized the PCR. TCRdb keeps only in-frame clones here, not all; method: immunoSEQ multiplex PCR. Found here are approximately 110,000 clones, around 73% of them singletons; the top ten hold 4% to 5.5%. Sequenced sample: PBMCs. The origin of the receptors is a man in his 60s in good health and CMV-seropositive.

The chain employs TRBV6-6 and TRBJ2-1; possibly TRBD1 for D (6 bases). With 5 bases removed from V and 4 bases from J, the gap between germline ends came to 9 bases. CDR3 length: 13 residues. Germline CDR1 and CDR2: MNHNY and SVGAGI (reference sequence). CDR3 residues: CASSLQGYNEQFF. Here the CDR3 DNA reads TGTGCCAGCAGTCTTCAGGGGTACAATGAGCAGTTCTTC.

This chain connects TRBV18 to TRBJ1-6, with a weak D call TRBD1 (5 bases). CDR1 is KGHSH and CDR2 is LQKENI in the germline V gene. With 2 bases removed from V and 5 bases from J, the gap between germline ends came to 10 bases. The CDR3 has 15 residues. The CDR3 nucleotides read TGTGCCAGCTCACCAACAGGAGCTAATAATTCACCCCTCCACTTT. Residues: CASSPTGANNSPLHF. Drawing the rest from reference TRBV18 and TRBJ1-6, the complete variable domain is NAGVMQNPRHLVRRRGQEARLRCSPMKGHSHVYWYRQLPEEGLKFMVYLQKENIIDESGMPKERFSAEFPKEGPSILRIQQVVRGDSAAYFCASSPTGANNSPLHFGNGTRLTVT.

The chain couples TRBV2 to TRBJ1-5; D not resolved. Germline V gene lookup returns CDR1 SNHLY and CDR2 FYNNEI. The CDR3 spans 13 residues. V lost 6 bases, J lost 3 bases, and 9 bases lay in between. The CDR3: CASSGEVNQPQHF. CDR3 bases: TGTGCCAGCAGCGGGGAGGTCAATCAGCCCCAGCATTTT.

The gene calls are TRBV5-1 and TRBJ2-7; TRBD1 aligns across 9 bases. The CDR3 consists of 15 residues. Unmatched junction bases numbered 6, after V lost 4 bases and J lost 1 base. CDR1 and CDR2 (germline): SGHRS, YFSETQ. The chain's CDR3 is CASSPGQGLSYEQYF. The CDR3 nucleotides are TGCGCCAGCAGCCCCGGACAGGGGTTATCCTACGAGCAGTACTTC.

This clone was counted only a few times. The chain is built from TRBV7-9 and TRBJ1-2, with D possibly matching TRBD1 (6 bases). The CDR3 sequence is 14 residues long. V shed 3 bases and J shed 4 bases, with 12 bases lying between them. From germline, CDR1 is SEHNR and CDR2 FQNEAQ (reference sequence). The CDR3, as DNA: TGTGCCAGCAGCTTGGACGGGACAATCTATGGCTACACCTTC. The encoded protein is CASSLDGTIYGYTF.

The V and J genes are TRBV30 and TRBJ2-2; D call uncertain. V shed 5 bases and J shed 7 bases, with 14 bases lying between them. CDR1 is GTSNPN and CDR2 is SVGIG in the germline V gene (reference sequence). The CDR3 is 13 residues long. CDR3 DNA sequence: TGTGCCTGGGGCCCCCGGGTGGGCGGGGAGCTGTTTTTT. Amino acid sequence: CAWGPRVGGELFF.

The gene calls are TRBV10-3 and TRBJ2-3, with 7 bases lining up with TRBD1. Trimming cost V 2 bases and J 2 bases; bases outside gene matches: 1. The length of the CDR3 is 14 residues. The germline CDR1 and CDR2 sequences are ENHRY and SYGVKD. CDR3: CAISEGQDTDTQYF. As DNA, the CDR3 is TGTGCCATCAGTGAGGGACAGGACACAGATACGCAGTATTTT.

The chain recombines TRBV6-5 with TRBJ1-4, with a weak D call TRBD1 (5 bases). The CDR3 is 15 residues long. Looked up from germline, CDR1 is MNHEY and CDR2 is SVGAGI. Between the trimmed V and J ends, which lost 0 bases and 5 bases, there was a span of 10 bases. CDR3 in amino acids: CASSYSGGVNEKLFF. The CDR3 region has the DNA TGTGCCAGCAGTTACTCCGGGGGGGTAAATGAAAAACTGTTTTTT.

The chain is built from TRBV7-3 and TRBJ2-1; D perhaps matches TRBD1 (6 bases). This CDR3 region has 16 residues. V gave up 3 bases and J gave up 2 bases, with 14 bases separating them. Looked up from germline, CDR1 is SGHTA and CDR2 is FQGTGA. The CDR3 sequence is CASSLGAAEAYNEQFF. The DNA for the CDR3 is TGTGCCAGCAGCTTGGGGGCGGCTGAGGCCTACAATGAGCAGTTCTTC.

The chain uses TRBV7-8 and TRBJ2-7, with TRBD1 identical over 9 bases. The V and J ends lost 6 bases and 1 base, in that order; junction bases with no gene match: 4. The CDR3 length is 14 residues. Germline V gene sequence: CDR1 SGHVS, CDR2 FQNEAQ. CDR3 amino acids: CASSHRGPSYEQYF. DNA for the CDR3: TGTGCCAGCAGTCACAGGGGGCCTTCCTACGAGCAGTACTTC.

The V call is TRBV28, the J call TRBJ2-5; D is perhaps TRBD2 (6 bases). V lost 2 bases and J lost 5, with 15 bases in between. The CDR3 extends over 15 amino acids. Germline V gives CDR1 MDHEN, CDR2 SYDVKM. The CDR3 bases are TGTGCCAGCAGTTTACAATTCGGTCGGGGGGAGACCCAGTACTTC. It is translated as CASSLQFGRGETQYF.

The J gene is TRBJ1-5, the V gene TRBV27; 7 positions agree with TRBD1. The germline V gene encodes CDR1 MNHEY and CDR2 SMNVEV (reference sequence). V dropped 5 bases and J dropped 5; count of bases not matched to a gene: 15. CDR3 length: 17 residues. The DNA of the CDR3 is TGTGCCAGCAGTCCTTCTTTCTTGACAGGGAGTTATCAGCCCCAGCATTTT. Translating gives CASSPSFLTGSYQPQHF.

The chain couples TRBV6-1 to TRBJ1-6, with unresolved D. This CDR3 has 14 amino acids. The V end lost 7 bases, the J end lost 11 bases, and 18 bases lay between the germline ends. Germline V lookup: CDR1 MNHNS, CDR2 SASEGT. The CDR3 DNA reads TGTGCCAGCATAGAAGGACTGATCGGTACACCCCTCCACTTT. Its protein product is CASIEGLIGTPLHF.

This clone was found a few times. The chain carries TRBV15 and TRBJ2-7; 7 nucleotides align to TRBD1. V trimming: 2 bases; J trimming: 5 bases; junction bases outside the gene matches: 3. The length of the CDR3 is 13 residues. Germline V CDR1 and CDR2: LNHNV, YYDKDF (reference sequence). For the CDR3, the DNA is TGTGCCACCAGCAGATCAACAGGGGACGAGCAGTACTTC. Translating it yields CATSRSTGDEQYF.

CDR3 residues: CASSIIAGGIADTQYF. CDR3 DNA sequence: TGTGCCAGTAGTATTATAGCGGGGGGTATTGCAGATACGCAGTATTTT. The genes are TRBV19 and TRBJ2-3; 10 bases are shared with TRBD2. CDR1 is LNHDA, CDR2 SQIVND, per germline (reference sequence). The CDR3 covers 16 residues. V gave up 3 bases and J gave up 4 bases; unmatched junction bases: 7.

This clone turned up a few times. V gene TRBV5-1 combines with J gene TRBJ1-2, with 9 positions matching TRBD1. The CDR3 has 15 residues. The germline V gene has CDR1 SGHRS and CDR2 YFSETQ. Trimming cost V 4 bases and J 8 bases; bases outside gene matches: 12. Here the CDR3 DNA reads TGCGCCAGCAGCCTTAGGACAGGGGCCGGAAGAGGCTACACCTTC. The encoded protein is CASSLRTGAGRGYTF.

The chain is built from TRBV5-8 and TRBJ1-6, with D perhaps matching TRBD1 (6 bases). This CDR3 has 14 amino acids. Germline V gene sequence: CDR1 SGHTS, CDR2 YDEGEE. The V gene lost 4 bases and the J gene lost 8 bases, with 13 bases spanning the gap. The CDR3 spells CASSPGQLDSPLHF. As DNA, the CDR3 is TGTGCCAGCAGCCCCGGACAGCTAGATTCACCCCTCCACTTT. Drawing the rest from reference TRBV5-8 and TRBJ1-6, the complete variable domain is EAGVTQSPTHLIKTRGQQATLRCSPISGHTSVYWYQQALGLGLQFLLWYDEGEERNRGNFPPRFSGRQFPNYSSELNVNALELEDSALYLCASSPGQLDSPLHFGNGTRLTVT.

A few counts support this clone. CDR3 nucleotides: TGTGCTAGTGGTTTGATGAAGGGGGCCGAAGCTTTCTTT. This gives the protein CASGLMKGAEAFF. This chain links TRBV12-5 with TRBJ1-1; 7 bases map to TRBD1. The CDR3 runs 13 residues. Germline loops: CDR1 LGHNT, CDR2 FRNRAP. The V and J ends lost 2 bases and 8 bases, in that order; junction bases with no gene match: 5.